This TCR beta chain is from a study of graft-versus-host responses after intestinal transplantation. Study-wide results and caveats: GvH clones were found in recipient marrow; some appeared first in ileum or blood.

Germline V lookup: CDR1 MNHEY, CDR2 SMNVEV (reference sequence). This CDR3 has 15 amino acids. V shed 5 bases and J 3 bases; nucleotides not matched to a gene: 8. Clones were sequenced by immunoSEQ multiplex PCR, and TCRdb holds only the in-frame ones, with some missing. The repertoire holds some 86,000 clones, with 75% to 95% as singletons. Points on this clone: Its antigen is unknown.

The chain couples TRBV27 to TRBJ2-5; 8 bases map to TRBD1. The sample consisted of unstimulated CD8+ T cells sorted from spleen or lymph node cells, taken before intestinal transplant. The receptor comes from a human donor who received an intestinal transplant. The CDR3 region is CASSPGEDREETQYF. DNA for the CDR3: TGTGCCAGCAGTCCCGGGGAGGACAGGGAAGAGACCCAGTACTTC.